The 24 T cell receptor beta chains below were found in one sample sequenced in a study of cytomegalovirus exposure and HLA in healthy donors. In the PCR, 60 Vbeta and 13 Jbeta primers were used. Generated by immunoSEQ multiplex PCR, the TCRdb table keeps only in-frame clones and is missing some. The table lists over 150,000 clones, roughly four fifths of them singletons. Material for sequencing was PBMCs. The receptors shown here come from a man in his forties or fifties in good health and CMV-seronegative.

The rearrangement joins TRBV10-3 to TRBJ2-3, with a possible D match to TRBD2 (5 bases). There are 14 residues in the CDR3. V was shortened by 8 bases and J by 2 bases, with 14 bases between the two germline ends. CDR1 and CDR2 (germline): ENHRY, SYGVKD. CDR3 residues: CAIGSSQDTDTQYF. In DNA form, the CDR3 reads TGTGCCATCGGGTCTAGCCAGGACACAGATACGCAGTATTTT.

This clone came up a few times. The chain has TRBV2 and TRBJ2-2; TRBD2 aligns across 11 bases. The CDR3 sequence is 16 residues long. CDR1 is SNHLY, CDR2 FYNNEI, per germline. The V and J ends lost 6 bases and 4 bases, in that order; junction bases with no gene match: 7. The CDR3 coding sequence is TGTGCCAGCAGCTTAACTAGCGGGAGTGTCACCGGGGAGCTGTTTTTT. This translates into CASSLTSGSVTGELFF.

The rearrangement uses TRBV19 and TRBJ2-2; D gene uncertain. This CDR3 spans 14 amino acids. The ends were cut back, 3 bases at V and 2 bases at J, with 7 bases in the middle. CDR1 is LNHDA, CDR2 SQIVND, per germline (reference sequence). In DNA, the CDR3 is TGTGCCAGTAGTATCCCCCTTAACACCGGGGAGCTGTTTTTT. Translated, it gives CASSIPLNTGELFF.

This clone is a singleton in its sample. The V and J genes are TRBV30 and TRBJ2-6; TRBD1 matches at 8 bases. The CDR3 has 15 residues. V was pared by 3 bases and J by 2 bases, with 3 bases of the junction left unmatched. Per the germline V gene, CDR1 is GTSNPN and CDR2 is SVGIG (reference sequence). Written as DNA, the CDR3 is TGTGCCTGGAGCCCGGACAGGGCTGGGGCCAACGTCCTGACTTTC. Its protein is CAWSPDRAGANVLTF.

There are a few counts of this clone. This sequence joins TRBV5-6 and TRBJ2-7; D possibly corresponds to TRBD1 (5 bases). Trimming removed 4 bases from V and 0 bases from J, with 11 bases in between. Per the germline V gene, CDR1 is SGHDT and CDR2 is YYEEEE. The CDR3 contains 14 residues. CDR3 DNA: TGTGCCAGCAGCACCGCAGGGATCTCCTACGAGCAGTACTTC. Translated, it gives CASSTAGISYEQYF.

Concerning this clone: Distinct nucleotide sequences in the sample also encode this CDR3. The chain joins TRBV9 to TRBJ1-1; 10 nucleotides match TRBD1. Germline V gene data show CDR1 as SGDLS and CDR2 as YYNGEE. Trimming cost V 3 bases and J 5 bases; bases outside gene matches: 7. The CDR3 consists of 15 residues. The CDR3 loop reads CASSDRQGAATEAFF. DNA of the CDR3: TGTGCCAGCAGCGACCGACAGGGGGCAGCGACTGAAGCTTTCTTT.

The genes are TRBV2 and TRBJ2-7; TRBD1 might be the D (5 bases). The CDR3 totals 13 residues. Germline loops: CDR1 SNHLY, CDR2 FYNNEI. The V end lost 2 bases, the J end lost 5 bases, and 10 bases lay between the germline ends. CDR3: CASSERQLNEQYF. The CDR3 DNA reads TGTGCCAGCAGTGAAAGACAGTTGAACGAGCAGTACTTC.

The rearrangement joins TRBV6-5 to TRBJ1-4; D unresolved. The V and J ends lost 0 bases and 10 bases respectively, with 12 bases between them. Per germline, CDR1 MNHEY and CDR2 SVGAGI. There are 14 residues in the CDR3. CDR3 nucleotides: TGTGCCAGCAGTTACTCTTGGGCAACCAGAAAACTGTTTTTT. This sequence encodes CASSYSWATRKLFF.

This clone was seen a handful of times. This rearrangement joins TRBV2 to TRBJ2-1; 7 bases agree with TRBD2. Germline CDR1 is SNHLY and CDR2 is FYNNEI. CDR3 size: 11 residues. Unmatched junction bases numbered 3, after V lost 8 bases and J lost 8 bases. The CDR3 here is CASRGVDEQFF. The DNA for the CDR3 is TGTGCCAGCCGGGGGGTCGATGAGCAGTTCTTC.

The chain is built from TRBV19 and TRBJ2-7; D is possibly TRBD2 (6 bases). Germline CDR1 LNHDA, CDR2 SQIVND (reference sequence). The V end was cut by 4 bases, the J end by 6 bases, with 16 bases between. The CDR3 length is 14 residues. CDR3 loop: CASSKTPSGFEQYF. The CDR3 DNA sequence: TGTGCCAGTAGTAAAACCCCAAGCGGGTTCGAGCAGTACTTC.

The chain has TRBV18 and TRBJ2-1; D is ambiguous. V gave up 1 base and J gave up 0 bases, with 4 bases separating them. CDR1 and CDR2 from the germline V gene are KGHSH and LQKENI. CDR3 length equals 14 residues. CDR3 DNA sequence: TGTGCCAGCTCACCACAGAGCTCCTACAATGAGCAGTTCTTC. Protein sequence: CASSPQSSYNEQFF.

The J gene is TRBJ2-7, the V gene TRBV5-6; no clear D gene. Trimming stripped 0 bases from V and 1 base from J, with 5 bases between. There are 13 residues in the CDR3. From germline, CDR1 is SGHDT and CDR2 YYEEEE. The CDR3 spells CASSLDRSYEQYF. For the CDR3, the DNA is TGTGCCAGCAGCTTGGACAGATCCTACGAGCAGTACTTC.

The rearrangement joins TRBV5-1 to TRBJ2-7, with TRBD1 matching 8 bases. CDR3 size: 15 residues. Unmatched junction bases numbered 12, after V lost 4 bases and J lost 6 bases. Germline lookup yields CDR1 SGHRS and CDR2 YFSETQ. The CDR3 loop reads CASSTDRGRGLEQYF. The CDR3 nucleotides are TGCGCCAGCAGCACCGACAGGGGTAGGGGGCTCGAGCAGTACTTC.

CDR3: CASSPQGLNSNQPQHF. In DNA form, the CDR3 reads TGTGCCAGCTCCCCCCAGGGGCTTAATTCCAATCAGCCCCAGCATTTT. This chain connects TRBV18 to TRBJ1-5; D is possibly TRBD1 (6 bases). The CDR3 spans 16 residues. Trimming pared 6 bases from V and 3 bases from J, leaving 18 bases between. The germline CDR1 and CDR2 sequences are KGHSH and LQKENI.

V is TRBV29-1 and J is TRBJ2-1, with 13 bases fitting TRBD2. Germline-derived CDR1 and CDR2 are SQVTM and ANQGSEA. Unmatched junction bases numbered 7, after V lost 7 bases and J lost 10 bases. This CDR3 spans 13 amino acids. CDR3 protein: CSGEEGLAGEQFF. The CDR3 region has the DNA TGCAGCGGGGAGGAGGGACTAGCGGGAGAGCAGTTCTTC.

This clone was seen only a few times. The chain joins TRBV5-6 to TRBJ2-1; D gene uncertain. Trimming cost V 4 bases and J 8 bases, with 13 bases left between them. From germline, CDR1 is SGHDT and CDR2 YYEEEE. The CDR3 is made up of 13 amino acids. CDR3 in amino acids: CASSAYSYDEQFF. The CDR3 region has the DNA TGTGCCAGCAGCGCCTATTCCTATGATGAGCAGTTCTTC. The variable domain in full, completed from reference TRBV5-6 and TRBJ2-1, reads DAGVTQSPTHLIKTRGQQVTLRCSPKSGHDTVSWYQQALGQGPQFIFQYYEEEERQRGNFPDRFSGHQFPNYSSELNVNALLLGDSALYLCASSAYSYDEQFFGPGTRLTVL.

The chain has TRBV19 and TRBJ2-5; 9 bases are a match to TRBD1. Germline V gene lookup returns CDR1 LNHDA and CDR2 SQIVND (reference sequence). This CDR3 spans 15 amino acids. Germline trimming cut 3 bases from V and 2 bases from J; bases unmatched to any gene: 4. CDR3 in amino acids: CASSILDRGQETQYF. For the CDR3, the DNA is TGTGCCAGTAGTATCCTGGACAGGGGACAAGAGACCCAGTACTTC.

V usage is TRBV10-1 and J usage is TRBJ2-7; D is perhaps TRBD2 (6 bases). This CDR3 is 13 amino acids long. From germline, CDR1 is WNHNN and CDR2 SYGVQD (reference sequence). Trimming cost V 3 bases and J 5 bases, with 11 bases left between them. The CDR3 DNA reads as TGCGCCAGCAGTGACCGCGGCGGGAACGAGCAGTACTTC. Protein product: CASSDRGGNEQYF.

In this sample, this clone turned up once. The chain uses TRBV25-1 and TRBJ1-4; D is unclear. CDR1 is MGHDK, CDR2 SYGVNS, per germline. The CDR3 spans 16 residues. V lost 3 bases and J 3 bases, leaving 14 bases between the germline ends. The DNA of the CDR3 is TGTGCCAGCAGTGATGCCCAGGCCAGGCCTAATGAAAAACTGTTTTTT. This gives the protein CASSDAQARPNEKLFF.

CDR3 nucleotides: TGTGCCAGCAGGACACAGGGGCGCACAGATACGCAGTATTTT. It translates to CASRTQGRTDTQYF. The rearrangement uses TRBV6-6 and TRBJ2-3, with 7 bases fitting TRBD1. J was trimmed by 1 base and V by 6 bases; bases with no gene match: 4. The CDR3 is 14 amino acids. Looked up from germline, CDR1 is MNHNY and CDR2 is SVGAGI (reference sequence).

The chain joins TRBV19 to TRBJ1-1; D is uncertain. CDR3 length: 13 amino acids. Germline V gene data show CDR1 as LNHDA and CDR2 as SQIVND (reference sequence). Deletions cut 6 bases from V and 3 bases from J, with 11 bases between. CDR3 residues: CASRKRVYTEAFF. CDR3 nucleotide sequence: TGTGCCAGTAGAAAGAGGGTTTACACTGAAGCTTTCTTT.

This chain connects TRBV7-3 to TRBJ2-7; D might be TRBD2 (5 bases). The V gene lost 5 bases and the J gene lost 0 bases, with 14 bases spanning the gap. The CDR3 contains 15 residues. Germline loops: CDR1 SGHTA, CDR2 FQGTGA. The CDR3: CASSSSGVYSYEQYF. DNA of the CDR3: TGTGCCAGCAGCAGTTCCGGGGTATACTCCTACGAGCAGTACTTC.

Comments on this clone: One end of the junction fails to match germline, which may point to a read error. The chain combines TRBV7-9 with TRBJ2-3; 7 bases are a match to TRBD2. The CDR3 is 17 amino acids. CDR1 is SEHNR and CDR2 is FQNEAQ in the germline V gene (reference sequence). As DNA, the CDR3 is TGTTCCAGCAGCTTAGGATCGGCTAGCGGTTACACAGATACGCAGTATTTT. Residues: CSSSLGSASGYTDTQYF.

The CDR3: CASSIYGTGDTGELFF. The CDR3 coding sequence is TGTGCCAGTAGTATCTACGGTACGGGAGACACCGGGGAGCTGTTTTTT. This chain connects TRBV19 to TRBJ2-2; D is perhaps TRBD2 (6 bases). V lost 3 bases and J lost 3, with 14 bases in between. CDR1 and CDR2 (germline): LNHDA, SQIVND (reference sequence). This CDR3 is 16 amino acids long.